This is a list of T cell receptor beta chains from one sample in a study of lymphopenia after photon versus proton radiotherapy. The assay was immunoSEQ multiplex PCR, and TCRdb's table has in-frame clones only and misses some. The table has tens of thousands of clones, nearly 95% seen once. Sequenced here: peripheral blood, sampled from a patient treated with photon-based radiotherapy. These receptors were collected from a woman aged 45-65 years with cholangiocarcinoma. CDR3s include the opening cysteine and the closing phenylalanine or tryptophan. The order of the fields is J gene, V gene, clone size, D gene, CDR3 protein, CDR3 DNA. The D gene is left open where the match is weak. Clone size is given for some rows only: seen once, a few or many times, or a class if the clone is expanded.

>TRBJ2-1|TRBV14|.|.
CASSPSKRPQQFF
TGTGCCAGCAGTCCCAGCAAGAGACCCCAGCAGTTCTTC
>TRBJ2-3|TRBV7-8|once|.
CASSLSGSDTQYF
TGTGCCAGCAGCTTATCAGGGTCAGATACGCAGTATTTT
>TRBJ2-2|TRBV10-1|.|.
CASSADTGELFF
TGCGCCAGCAGTGCAGACACCGGGGAGCTGTTTTTT
>TRBJ2-1|TRBV5-6|few|.
CATQNPGGAVNEQFF
TGTGCCACCCAGAACCCAGGGGGGGCGGTCAATGAGCAGTTCTTC
>TRBJ2-6|TRBV14|.|.
CASGPRGARPAPGANVLTF
TGTGCCAGTGGCCCTCGGGGGGCCAGGCCTGCCCCTGGGGCCAACGTCCTGACTTTC
>TRBJ1-2|TRBV19|.|.
CASSVSHLGVSGYTF
TGTGCCAGTAGTGTCTCCCACCTGGGGGTTAGTGGCTACACCTTC
>TRBJ1-1|TRBV2|.|TRBD1
CASSRSGGMNTEAFF
TGTGCCAGCAGCCGATCAGGGGGCATGAACACTGAAGCTTTCTTT
>TRBJ2-3|TRBV29-1|.|TRBD2
CSISRGGGTSTDTQYF
TGCAGCATCTCGCGCGGGGGGGGAACTAGCACAGATACGCAGTATTTT
>TRBJ1-1|TRBV2|.|TRBD1
CASRGDSHEAFF
TGTGCCAGCAGGGGGGACAGCCATGAAGCTTTCTTT
>TRBJ2-2|TRBV19|.|.
CASNQPGRSNTGELFF
TGTGCCAGTAATCAACCGGGACGTTCGAACACCGGGGAGCTGTTTTTT
>TRBJ2-7|TRBV6-5|.|.
CASSYGGSGSYEQYF
TGTGCCAGCAGTTACGGTGGCTCGGGCTCCTACGAGCAGTACTTC
>TRBJ1-1|TRBV6-6|.|.
CASSYPGVTEAFF
TGTGCCAGCAGTTACCCTGGGGTCACTGAAGCTTTCTTT
>TRBJ2-2|TRBV5-4|.|.
CASSSLNTGELFF
TGTGCCAGCAGCTCCCTGAACACCGGGGAGCTGTTTTTT
>TRBJ1-4|TRBV5-6|.|.
CASSEEGRANEKLFF
TGTGCCAGCAGCGAGGAGGGGCGGGCTAATGAAAAACTGTTTTTT
>TRBJ1-2|TRBV4-1|.|TRBD1
CASSRNRMIGQGIGYTF
TGCGCCAGCAGCCGCAATCGTATGATAGGACAGGGGATCGGCTACACCTTC
>TRBJ2-1|TRBV9|.|.
CASSKEASAGYSNEQFF
TGTGCCAGCAGCAAAGAGGCGTCGGCAGGGTACTCGAATGAGCAGTTCTTC
>TRBJ2-7|TRBV6-5|.|.
CASSYSLISYEQYF
TGTGCCAGCAGTTACAGTCTCATATCCTACGAGCAGTACTTC
>TRBJ2-5|TRBV27|.|.
CASSGPSRETQYF
TGTGCCAGCAGCGGCCCGTCCCGGGAGACCCAGTACTTC
>TRBJ1-2|TRBV11-2|.|.
CASSLDLRDSHYGYTF
TGTGCCAGCAGCTTAGATTTGAGGGATTCGCACTATGGCTACACCTTC
>TRBJ1-1|TRBV18|.|TRBD1
CASSLGDRVNTEAFF
TGTGCCAGCTCACTGGGTGACAGGGTAAACACTGAAGCTTTCTTT
>TRBJ1-1|TRBV25-1|.|.
CASSLGMSTEAFF
TGTGCCAGCAGTCTCGGAATGAGCACTGAAGCTTTCTTT
>TRBJ1-2|TRBV6-6|once|.
CASTTRTFTGGYTF
TGTGCCAGCACCACCCGAACTTTCACGGGTGGCTACACCTTC
>TRBJ1-2|TRBV27|.|.
CASSRHFNYGYTF
TGTGCCAGCAGTCGACATTTTAACTATGGCTACACCTTC